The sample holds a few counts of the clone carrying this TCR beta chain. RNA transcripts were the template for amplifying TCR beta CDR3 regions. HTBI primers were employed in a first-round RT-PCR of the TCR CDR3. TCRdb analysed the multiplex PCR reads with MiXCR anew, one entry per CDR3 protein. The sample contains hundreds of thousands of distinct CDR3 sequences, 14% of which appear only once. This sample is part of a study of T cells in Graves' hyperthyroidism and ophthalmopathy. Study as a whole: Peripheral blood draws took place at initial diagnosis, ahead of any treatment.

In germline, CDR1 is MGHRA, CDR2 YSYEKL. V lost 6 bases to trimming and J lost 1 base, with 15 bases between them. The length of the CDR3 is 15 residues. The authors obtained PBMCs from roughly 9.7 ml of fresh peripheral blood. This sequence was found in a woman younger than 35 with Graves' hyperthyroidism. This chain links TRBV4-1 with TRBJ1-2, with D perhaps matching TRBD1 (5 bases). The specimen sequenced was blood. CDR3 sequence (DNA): TGCGCCAGCAGTCCTAGACAGCCCGTTAACTATGGCTACACCTTC. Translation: CASSPRQPVNYGYTF.